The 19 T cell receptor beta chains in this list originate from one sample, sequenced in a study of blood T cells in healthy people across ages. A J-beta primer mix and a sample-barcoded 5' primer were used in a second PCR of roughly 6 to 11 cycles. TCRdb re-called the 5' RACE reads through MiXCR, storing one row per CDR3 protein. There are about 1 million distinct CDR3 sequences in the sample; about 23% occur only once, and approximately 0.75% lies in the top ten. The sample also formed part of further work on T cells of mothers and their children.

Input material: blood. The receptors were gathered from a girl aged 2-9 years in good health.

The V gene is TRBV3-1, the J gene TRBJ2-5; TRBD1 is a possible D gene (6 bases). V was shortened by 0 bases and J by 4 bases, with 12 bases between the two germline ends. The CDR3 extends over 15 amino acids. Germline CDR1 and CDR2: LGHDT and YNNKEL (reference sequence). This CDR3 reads CASSQEGRGGETQYF. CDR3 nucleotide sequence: TGTGCCAGCAGCCAAGAGGGCAGGGGCGGAGAGACCCAGTACTTC.

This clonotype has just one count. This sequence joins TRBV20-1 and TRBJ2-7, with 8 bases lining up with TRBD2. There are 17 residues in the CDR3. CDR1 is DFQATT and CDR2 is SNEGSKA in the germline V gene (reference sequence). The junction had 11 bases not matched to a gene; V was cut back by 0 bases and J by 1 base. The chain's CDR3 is CSARDPGVAGRSYEQYF. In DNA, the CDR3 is TGCAGTGCTAGAGATCCCGGGGTAGCGGGGAGGTCCTACGAGCAGTACTTC.

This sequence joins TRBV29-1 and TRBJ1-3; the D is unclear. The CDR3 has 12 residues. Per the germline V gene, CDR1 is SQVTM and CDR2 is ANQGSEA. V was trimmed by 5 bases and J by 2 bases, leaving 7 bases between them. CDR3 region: CSVISPGNTIYF. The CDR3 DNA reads TGCAGCGTTATCAGTCCTGGAAACACCATATATTTT.

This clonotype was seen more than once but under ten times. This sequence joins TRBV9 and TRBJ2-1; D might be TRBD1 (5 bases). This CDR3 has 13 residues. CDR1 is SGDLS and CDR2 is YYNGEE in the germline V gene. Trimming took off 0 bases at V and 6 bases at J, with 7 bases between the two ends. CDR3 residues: CASSVGGRNEQFF. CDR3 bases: TGTGCCAGCAGCGTAGGGGGCCGCAATGAGCAGTTCTTC.

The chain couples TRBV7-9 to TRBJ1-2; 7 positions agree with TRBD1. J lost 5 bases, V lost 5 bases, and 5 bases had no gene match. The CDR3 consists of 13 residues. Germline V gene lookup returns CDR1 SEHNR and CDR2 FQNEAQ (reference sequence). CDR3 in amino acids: CASSHGTAYGYTF. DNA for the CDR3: TGTGCCAGCAGCCATGGGACAGCTTATGGCTACACCTTC.

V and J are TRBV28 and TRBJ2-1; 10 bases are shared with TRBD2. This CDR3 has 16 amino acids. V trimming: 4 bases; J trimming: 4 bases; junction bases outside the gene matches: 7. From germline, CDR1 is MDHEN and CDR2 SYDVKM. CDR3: CASSSTLAGAYNEQFF. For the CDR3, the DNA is TGTGCCAGCAGTTCAACCCTAGCGGGAGCTTACAATGAGCAGTTCTTC. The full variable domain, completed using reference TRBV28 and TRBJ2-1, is DVKVTQSSRYLVKRTGEKVFLECVQDMDHENMFWYRQDPGLGLRLIYFSYDVKMKEKGDIPEGYSVSREKKERFSLILESASTNQTSMYLCASSSTLAGAYNEQFFGPGTRLTVL.

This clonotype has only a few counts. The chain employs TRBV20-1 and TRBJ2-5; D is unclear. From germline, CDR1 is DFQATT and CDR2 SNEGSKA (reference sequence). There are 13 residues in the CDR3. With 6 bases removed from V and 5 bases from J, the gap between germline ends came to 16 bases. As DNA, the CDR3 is TGCAGTGCAAAGACATATTTGGGGGAGACCCAGTACTTC. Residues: CSAKTYLGETQYF.

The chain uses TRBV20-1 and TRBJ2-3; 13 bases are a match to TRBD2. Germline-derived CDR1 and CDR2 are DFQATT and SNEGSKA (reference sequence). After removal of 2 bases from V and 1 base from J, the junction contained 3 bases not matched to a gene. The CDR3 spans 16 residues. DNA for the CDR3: TGCAGTGCTAGAACTAGCGGGGGGGACGGCACAGATACGCAGTATTTT. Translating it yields CSARTSGGDGTDTQYF.

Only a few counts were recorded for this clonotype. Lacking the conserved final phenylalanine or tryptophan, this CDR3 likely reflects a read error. CDR3 sequence reads: CSATARLAKNIQYL. CDR3 in DNA: TGCAGCGCAACAGCCCGACTAGCCAAAAACATTCAGTACCTC. This sequence joins TRBV29-1 and TRBJ2-4; D ambiguous. Germline CDR1 reads SQVTM; CDR2 reads ANQGSEA. The CDR3 totals 14 residues. V lost 7 bases to trimming and J lost 0 bases, with 13 bases between them.

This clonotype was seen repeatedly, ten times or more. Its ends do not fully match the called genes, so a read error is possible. Here the CDR3 reads CASSLELAEETQYF. Here the CDR3 DNA reads TGTGCCAGCAGCTTGGAACTAGCGGAGGAGACCCAGTACTTC. The chain is built from TRBV5-1 and TRBJ2-5; 8 bases are a match to TRBD2. Germline assignment: CDR1 SGHRS and CDR2 YFSETQ. The CDR3 covers 14 residues.

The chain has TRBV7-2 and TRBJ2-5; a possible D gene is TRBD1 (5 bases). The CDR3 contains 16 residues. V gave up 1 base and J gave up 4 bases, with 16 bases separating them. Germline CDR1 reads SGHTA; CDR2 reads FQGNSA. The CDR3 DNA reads TGTGCCAGCAGCTTAGGTCTTCCAGGGATCGGAGAGACCCAGTACTTC. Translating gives CASSLGLPGIGETQYF.

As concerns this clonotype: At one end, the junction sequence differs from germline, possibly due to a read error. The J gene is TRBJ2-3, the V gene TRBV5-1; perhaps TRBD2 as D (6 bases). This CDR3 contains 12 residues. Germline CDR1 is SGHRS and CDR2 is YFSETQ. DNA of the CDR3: TGCGCCAGCAGCCCCTCCTCCGGGAGAGGGCATTTT. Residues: CASSPSSGRGHF.

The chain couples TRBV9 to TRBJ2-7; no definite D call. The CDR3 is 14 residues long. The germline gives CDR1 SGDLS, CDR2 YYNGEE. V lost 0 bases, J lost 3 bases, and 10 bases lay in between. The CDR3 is CASSVAIQNYEQYF. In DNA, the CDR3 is TGTGCCAGCAGCGTAGCTATACAGAACTACGAGCAGTACTTC.

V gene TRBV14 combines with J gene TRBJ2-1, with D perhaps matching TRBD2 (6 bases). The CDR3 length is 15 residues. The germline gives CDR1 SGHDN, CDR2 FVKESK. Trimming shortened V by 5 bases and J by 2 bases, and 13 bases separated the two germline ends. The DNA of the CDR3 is TGTGCCAGCAGCGCCGGGACTTACCCCTACAATGAGCAGTTCTTC. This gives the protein CASSAGTYPYNEQFF.

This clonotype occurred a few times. CDR3 DNA sequence: TGTGCCAGCAGCCAAGGACTGCTCTACACAGATACGCAGTATTTT. As protein: CASSQGLLYTDTQYF. V is TRBV12-3 or TRBV12-4 and J is TRBJ2-3; perhaps TRBD2 as D (5 bases). V lost 6 bases, J lost 2 bases, and 15 bases lay in between. CDR3 length equals 15 residues.

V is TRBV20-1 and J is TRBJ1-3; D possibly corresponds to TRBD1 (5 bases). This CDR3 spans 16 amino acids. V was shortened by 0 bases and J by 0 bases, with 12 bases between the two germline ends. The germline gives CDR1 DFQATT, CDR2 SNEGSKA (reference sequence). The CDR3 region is CSARDHQGPSGNTIYF. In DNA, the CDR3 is TGCAGTGCTAGAGATCATCAGGGCCCCTCTGGAAACACCATATATTTT.

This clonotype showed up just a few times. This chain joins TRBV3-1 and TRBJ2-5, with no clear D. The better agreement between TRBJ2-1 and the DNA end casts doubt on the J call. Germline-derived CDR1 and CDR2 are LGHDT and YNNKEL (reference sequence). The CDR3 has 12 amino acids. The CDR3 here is CASSHLGHEQFF. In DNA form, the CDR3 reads TGTGCCAGCAGTCACCTTGGGCATGAGCAGTTCTTC.

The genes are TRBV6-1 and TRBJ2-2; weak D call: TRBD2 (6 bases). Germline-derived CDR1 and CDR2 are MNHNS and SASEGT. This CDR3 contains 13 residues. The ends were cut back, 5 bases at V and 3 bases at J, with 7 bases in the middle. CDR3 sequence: CASSREYTGELFF. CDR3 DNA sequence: TGTGCCAGCAGTCGGGAGTACACCGGGGAGCTGTTTTTT.

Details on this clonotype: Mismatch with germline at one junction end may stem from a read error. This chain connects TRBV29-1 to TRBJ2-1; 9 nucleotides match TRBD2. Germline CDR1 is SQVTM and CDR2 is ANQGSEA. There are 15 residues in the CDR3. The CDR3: CSVELRGGAYKEQFF. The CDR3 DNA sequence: TGCAGCGTTGAATTGCGGGGGGGGGCTTACAAGGAGCAGTTCTTC.